Following are 21 T cell receptor beta chains from one sample sequenced in a study of cytomegalovirus exposure and HLA in healthy donors. The PCR ran on 60 Vbeta and 13 Jbeta primers. Repertoires were generated with immunoSEQ multiplex PCR, while TCRdb's copy carries only in-frame clones and drops some. This sample has 140,000 or so clones, with around four fifths found just once. Sequenced: PBMCs. The receptors come from a female donor in good health and CMV-seronegative.

The rearrangement joins TRBV4-1 to TRBJ2-7; 10 bases line up with TRBD2. V lost 0 bases to trimming and J lost 0 bases; unmatched junction nucleotides: 14. The CDR3 has 20 amino acids. The germline V gene encodes CDR1 MGHRA and CDR2 YSYEKL. In DNA form, the CDR3 reads TGCGCCAGCAGCCAAGAAGGGGTCGTGGGACTAGCGTTTAGCTCCTACGAGCAGTACTTC. It translates to CASSQEGVVGLAFSSYEQYF.

This chain uses TRBV7-2 with TRBJ1-1; no clear D gene. Germline V lookup: CDR1 SGHTA, CDR2 FQGNSA. The CDR3 spans 15 residues. The V end lost 3 bases, the J end lost 4 bases, and 15 bases lay between the germline ends. The CDR3 region is CASSLSTNLGTEAFF. CDR3 DNA: TGTGCCAGCAGCTTGTCGACAAACCTCGGCACTGAAGCTTTCTTT.

There are a few counts of this clone. The DNA for the CDR3 is TGCGCCAGCAGCTTGGGGGGACTGCCACTGGATGAGCAGTTCTTC. Protein sequence: CASSLGGLPLDEQFF. J is TRBJ2-1 and V is TRBV5-1; D perhaps matches TRBD2 (6 bases). The CDR3 length is 15 residues. The V gene's germline CDR1 is SGHRS and CDR2 YFSETQ. V dropped 0 bases and J dropped 8 bases, with 15 bases sitting between them.

This chain links TRBV11-2 with TRBJ1-3; D uncertain. The CDR3 extends over 14 amino acids. The germline V gene encodes CDR1 SGHAT and CDR2 FQNNGV. Between the trimmed V and J ends, which lost 3 bases and 4 bases, there was a span of 10 bases. The CDR3 bases are TGTGCCAGCAGCTTTGACAATCGGGGAAACACCATATATTTT. It is translated as CASSFDNRGNTIYF. The full variable domain, in which reference TRBV11-2 and TRBJ1-3 provide the parts outside the CDR3, is EAGVAQSPRYKIIEKRQSVAFWCNPISGHATLYWYQQILGQGPKLLIQFQNNGVVDDSQLPKDRFSAERLKGVDSTLKIQPAKLEDSAVYLCASSFDNRGNTIYFGEGSWLTVV.

This clone came up a few times. The V and J genes are TRBV5-5 and TRBJ1-1; 8 nucleotides agree with TRBD1. CDR3 length equals 14 residues. The V and J ends lost 4 bases and 1 base, in that order; junction bases with no gene match: 3. CDR1 SGHKS and CDR2 YYEKEE come from the germline V gene (reference sequence). CDR3 coding DNA: TGTGCCAGCAGCCAGGGGGCTTCGAACACTGAAGCTTTCTTT. Protein sequence: CASSQGASNTEAFF.

This clone was detected only once. The chain is built from TRBV5-6 and TRBJ2-7; tentative D call: TRBD1 (6 bases). This CDR3 has 16 amino acids. The germline V and J ends were trimmed by 4 bases and 0 bases, with 17 bases remaining between them. Germline CDR1 SGHDT, CDR2 YYEEEE. The DNA for the CDR3 is TGTGCCAGCAGCCTTAGGACAGAGCGAAGCTCCTACGAGCAGTACTTC. Protein sequence: CASSLRTERSSYEQYF. Full variable domain (rest looked up from reference TRBV5-6 and TRBJ2-7): DAGVTQSPTHLIKTRGQQVTLRCSPKSGHDTVSWYQQALGQGPQFIFQYYEEEERQRGNFPDRFSGHQFPNYSSELNVNALLLGDSALYLCASSLRTERSSYEQYFGPGTRLTVT.

CDR3 nucleotide sequence: TGCGCCAGCAGCTCGAACAGGGGGTATGGATACGAGCAGTACTTC. It is translated as CASSSNRGYGYEQYF. This rearrangement joins TRBV5-1 to TRBJ2-7; 8 bases align to TRBD1. The CDR3 is 15 residues long. V gave up 3 bases and J gave up 4 bases; unmatched junction bases: 9. The V gene's germline CDR1 is SGHRS and CDR2 YFSETQ.

This clone was detected only once. The chain joins TRBV4-2 to TRBJ2-2, with 7 bases identical to TRBD1. V lost 2 bases to trimming and J lost 4 bases; unmatched junction nucleotides: 7. The CDR3 covers 16 residues. Germline CDR1 LGHNA, CDR2 YNFKEQ. The CDR3 loop is CASSQSRDSPTGELFF. The DNA for the CDR3 is TGTGCCAGCAGCCAATCCCGGGACAGCCCCACCGGGGAGCTGTTTTTT.

The rearrangement joins TRBV27 to TRBJ1-4; D might be TRBD1 (5 bases). Trimming removed 7 bases from V and 7 bases from J, with 13 bases in between. Germline V gene sequence: CDR1 MNHEY, CDR2 SMNVEV (reference sequence). The CDR3 length is 13 residues. The CDR3 loop reads CASKMGLSEKLFF. Written as DNA, the CDR3 is TGTGCCAGCAAGATGGGACTAAGTGAAAAACTGTTTTTT.

The rearrangement links TRBV5-4 to TRBJ2-3; no clear D. V lost 0 bases to trimming and J lost 5 bases, with 10 bases between them. The CDR3 has 14 residues. Per the germline V gene, CDR1 is SGHNT and CDR2 is YYREEE (reference sequence). This CDR3 reads CASSLAHSRDTQYF. DNA of the CDR3: TGTGCCAGCAGCTTGGCGCACAGTCGAGATACGCAGTATTTT.

The chain joins TRBV4-3 to TRBJ2-3, with TRBD2 as a possible D gene (5 bases). Trimming pared 2 bases from V and 4 bases from J, leaving 16 bases between. The CDR3 covers 16 residues. Germline CDR1 LGHNA, CDR2 YSLEER. The CDR3 is CASSQWKGAASDTQYF. The CDR3 DNA reads as TGCGCCAGCAGCCAATGGAAGGGAGCGGCTTCAGATACGCAGTATTTT.

The chain joins TRBV4-1 to TRBJ1-4; 10 nucleotides agree with TRBD1. Germline-derived CDR1 and CDR2 are MGHRA and YSYEKL. J lost 3 bases, V lost 1 base, and 5 bases had no gene match. This CDR3 has 17 amino acids. This chain's CDR3 is CASSQGDRGRANEKLFF. Written as DNA, the CDR3 is TGCGCCAGCAGCCAAGGGGACAGGGGTAGGGCTAATGAAAAACTGTTTTTT.

The chain joins TRBV4-1 to TRBJ1-2; D not resolved. The CDR3 covers 16 residues. Deletions cut 0 bases from V and 1 base from J, with 12 bases between. Germline assignment: CDR1 MGHRA and CDR2 YSYEKL. DNA for the CDR3: TGCGCCAGCAGCCAAGATCCGGGAAGGATTAACTATGGCTACACCTTC. Protein: CASSQDPGRINYGYTF.

This CDR3 reads CASSSTGQSNIQYF. DNA of the CDR3: TGTGCCAGCAGCTCTACCGGACAGTCAAACATTCAGTACTTC. The V call is TRBV7-9, the J call TRBJ2-4; D possibly corresponds to TRBD1 (6 bases). The V and J ends lost 4 bases and 6 bases respectively, with 13 bases between them. From germline, CDR1 is SEHNR and CDR2 FQNEAQ (reference sequence). The CDR3 loop spans 14 amino acids.

The gene calls are TRBV19 and TRBJ2-6; 9 positions match TRBD1. The germline V gene has CDR1 LNHDA and CDR2 SQIVND (reference sequence). The CDR3 has 18 residues. Trimming cost V 7 bases and J 2 bases; bases outside gene matches: 12. CDR3 amino acids: CASTSIRDRAPGANVLTF. The DNA for the CDR3 is TGTGCCAGTACCTCGATCCGGGACAGGGCCCCTGGGGCCAACGTCCTGACTTTC.

J is TRBJ2-7 and V is TRBV27; 12 bases agree with TRBD2. The CDR3 has 16 amino acids. Germline V CDR1 and CDR2: MNHEY, SMNVEV (reference sequence). The trim removed 4 bases at V and 2 bases at J, leaving 6 bases unmatched. CDR3 loop: CASSSRLAGAPYEQYF. CDR3 bases: TGTGCCAGCAGTTCCCGACTAGCGGGGGCCCCCTACGAGCAGTACTTC.

In this sample, this clone turned up a few times. The V and J genes are TRBV7-2 and TRBJ2-4; tentative D call: TRBD1 (5 bases). The V and J ends lost 5 bases and 8 bases respectively, with 19 bases between them. Germline-derived CDR1 and CDR2 are SGHTA and FQGNSA. CDR3 length: 15 amino acids. The chain's CDR3 is CASSPFRALGDIQYF. The CDR3 bases are TGTGCCAGCAGCCCCTTCAGGGCCCTTGGGGACATTCAGTACTTC.

This sequence joins TRBV10-3 and TRBJ1-5; D may be TRBD1 (5 bases). The germline V gene has CDR1 ENHRY and CDR2 SYGVKD. Trimming cost V 4 bases and J 8 bases, with 12 bases left between them. CDR3 length: 13 amino acids. The CDR3 loop is CAISAGGGKPQHF. The CDR3 nucleotides are TGTGCCATCAGTGCGGGGGGAGGTAAGCCCCAGCATTTT.

J is TRBJ1-1 and V is TRBV6-6, with unresolved D. The CDR3 spans 14 residues. Looked up from germline, CDR1 is MNHNY and CDR2 is SVGAGI (reference sequence). V was clipped by 2 bases and J by 2 bases, with 9 bases between them. The CDR3 spells CASSYTVSNTEAFF. Here the CDR3 DNA reads TGTGCCAGCAGTTACACAGTAAGCAACACTGAAGCTTTCTTT.

The V call is TRBV15, the J call TRBJ1-3; 7 bases line up with TRBD1. V lost 1 base, J lost 2 bases, and 5 bases stayed unmatched. Germline CDR1 LNHNV, CDR2 YYDKDF (reference sequence). The CDR3 is made up of 16 amino acids. The CDR3 region is CATSRGHRGTGNTIYF. CDR3 nucleotide sequence: TGTGCCACCAGCAGAGGTCACAGGGGAACTGGAAACACCATATATTTT.

The rearrangement joins TRBV2 to TRBJ1-2; TRBD1 agrees at 8 bases. Losses at the gene ends were 8 bases for V and 8 bases for J; bases not matched to a gene: 13. Germline assignment: CDR1 SNHLY and CDR2 FYNNEI. This CDR3 comprises 14 residues. In DNA, the CDR3 is TGTGCCAGCGGGAAAGACAGGGGAAGTAGAGGCTACACCTTC. Translating it yields CASGKDRGSRGYTF. Full variable domain (outside the CDR3, taken from reference TRBV2 and TRBJ1-2): EPEVTQTPSHQVTQMGQEVILRCVPISNHLYFYWYRQILGQKVEFLVSFYNNEISEKSEIFDDQFSVERPDGSNFTLKIRSTKLEDSAMYFCASGKDRGSRGYTFGSGTRLTVV.